This T cell receptor beta chain was sequenced in a study of shared clonotypes between healthy human individuals. Study outcomes and limitations: The diversity represented, both genetic and in exposure history, was limited by few donors. In contrast to clonotypes shared by all four donors, non-shared clonotypes had lower generation probabilities. Rarefaction indicated that sorted-subset sequencing remained incomplete although depth was large.

The CDR3 spans 15 residues. Germline lookup yields CDR1 MNHEY and CDR2 SVGAGI. The V gene lost 5 bases and the J gene lost 0 bases, with 10 bases spanning the gap. On this clone: Its antigen remains unknown.

Here immunoSEQ multiplex PCR was the method, and the copy in TCRdb shows in-frame clones only, minus some. This sample carries fewer than 3 million clones, roughly 92% of them seen once, and the ten largest clones take 0.37%. Healthy HIV-negative adults with no recent acute infections or vaccinations were recruited as donors. The chain has TRBV6-5 and TRBJ2-2, with D perhaps matching TRBD1 (5 bases). Sample: naive CD4+ T cells from PBMCs. The subset: CD45RA+ positively selected. The TCR was taken from a man aged 18 to 30 in good health. Some clones in this sample may be carry-over from other donors' samples. The CDR3 spells CASSPATANTGELFF. The CDR3 DNA reads as TGTGCCAGCAGTCCCGCGACAGCGAACACCGGGGAGCTGTTTTTT.